This T cell receptor beta chain emerged from a study of blood T cell repertoires in COVID-19 (dated by TCRdb to 2018 to 2021). About the full investigation: Samples covering the acute and convalescent phases of COVID-19 were provided by collaborators in the United States, Italy and Spain. Samples came from the ongoing ImmuneRACE study (first 160 participants) plus 1,254 subjects from 6 global collaborators. The dataset comprised deeply sampled blood TCRbeta repertoires from subjects exposed to, actively infected with, or recovered from COVID-19. Nearly every sample came with metadata listing a de-identified subject ID, COVID-19 status, age in years and sex. The material from the prospective study consisted of cDNA or gDNA derived from T cells, B-cell-depleted T cells, or PBMCs. HLA class I and class II types, where available, came from metadata supplied by the sample provider rather than from assay-based typing. The repertoires were made available in a free public database intended to serve as a resource for research on the immune response to SARS-CoV-2.

The study at large found these results: The quantity of clinical and demographic metadata differed by source and by participant and was supplied without curation.

Enrolling through a virtual design, the prospective study's participants ranged in age from roughly 18 to 90 years and lived across about two dozen United States geographic areas. In the prospective study, cohorts were assigned on the basis of participant-reported clinical history obtained from a screening survey and a study questionnaire. A participant counted as exposed if, within 2 weeks of entering the study, that participant had been in contact with someone who had a PCR-confirmed or clinician-diagnosed COVID-19 case. In the prospective study, mobile phlebotomists collected whole blood, serum and a nasopharyngeal or oropharyngeal swab from each participant. Additional blood draws and questionnaires over an approximately 2-month period could optionally be provided by prospective study participants. Before DNA extraction, prospective study blood samples were shipped either frozen or at room temperature.

The immunoSEQ Assay, a bias-controlled multiplex PCR, was used to amplify TCRbeta CDR3 regions from genomic DNA. In the paper's pipeline: Within the assay, amplification of reference gene primers was used to estimate how many nucleated cells each sample contained. Sequence reads were collapsed and filtered to measure the absolute abundance of every unique TCRbeta CDR3 rearrangement. For each sample, productive Simpson clonality was calculated as the square root of Simpson's diversity index over productive rearrangements. As stored in TCRdb, this immuneACCESS dataset retains in-frame rearrangements with V and J assigned. A fraction of the clones does not appear; measured against another copy, unresolved V genes explain less than half of the discrepancy, and the remainder lacks a known reason. V and J calls and clone size come straight from that table; D and trimming were deduced from the DNA. This sample lists more than 150,000 clones; 80% were detected once. The top ten clonotypes cover approximately 15% of the sample.

From the cysteine up to the phenylalanine, the CDR3 has a length of 12 residues. The retained sequence is limited to the CDR3, 36 bases, with the frame set at the first base. V drops 7 bases and J drops 5 bases, leaving 8 bases in between. The germline V gene encodes CDR1 SGHNT and CDR2 YENEEA. For this clone: This receptor's antigen is unknown. Qualities for individual bases were not recorded, and no much larger clone is one base off.

The specimen sequenced was PBMCs or T cells enriched from blood (not recorded which). The rearrangement joined TRBV11-3 to TRBJ2-2; the D gene is perhaps TRBD1, from 6 matching bases. The receptor's source is a man in his fifties or sixties who had been exposed to COVID-19. The CDR3 protein is CASTGVTGELFF. The nucleotides are TGTGCCAGCACAGGGGTGACCGGGGAGCTGTTTTTT.